The 7 T cell receptor beta chains in this list originate from one sample, sequenced in a study of blood T cell repertoires in COVID-19. Measured with immunoSEQ multiplex PCR; TCRdb has only the in-frame clones, and not every one. The table lists about 170,000 clones, roughly 93% of them singletons. Sequenced sample: peripheral blood. The receptors were gathered from a man aged 18-30 years with COVID-19, enrolled during active disease.

The V call is TRBV19, the J call TRBJ2-7, with D unresolved. Between the trimmed V and J ends, which lost 5 bases and 6 bases, there was a span of 17 bases. The CDR3 has 14 residues. In germline, CDR1 is LNHDA, CDR2 SQIVND (reference sequence). The CDR3 region is CASSVGQKNREQYF. DNA of the CDR3: TGTGCCAGTAGTGTTGGCCAAAAGAACCGCGAGCAGTACTTC.

This sequence joins TRBV12-3 or TRBV12-4 and TRBJ2-1; D remains unclear. The CDR3 spans 12 residues. V was clipped by 2 bases and J by 8 bases, with 7 bases between them. The CDR3 nucleotides read TGTGCCAGCAGTTTATCCGTCGATGAGCAGTTCTTC. As protein: CASSLSVDEQFF.

This clone has a single count. The chain has TRBV15 and TRBJ1-4; 7 bases fit TRBD1. The CDR3 length is 13 residues. Germline V lookup: CDR1 LNHNV, CDR2 YYDKDF (reference sequence). V shed 7 bases, J shed 7 bases, and the junction held 6 bases outside the gene matches. The CDR3 loop reads CATTTGVGEKLFF. The CDR3 nucleotides read TGTGCCACCACCACAGGGGTTGGTGAAAAACTGTTTTTT.

This chain links TRBV4-3 with TRBJ2-3; D gene uncertain. Germline V lookup: CDR1 LGHNA, CDR2 YSLEER. Trimming left V 0 bases short and J 2 bases short, with 12 bases between. This CDR3 is built from 16 residues. The CDR3 loop reads CASSQELVPLTDTQYF. Written as DNA, the CDR3 is TGCGCCAGCAGCCAAGAGCTAGTCCCGCTCACAGATACGCAGTATTTT.

Only a few counts were recorded for this clone. CDR3 protein: CASSQGTDLSYEQYF. Here the CDR3 DNA reads TGTGCCAGCAGCCAAGGTACCGACTTAAGCTACGAGCAGTACTTC. This sequence joins TRBV3-1 (or the pseudogene TRBV3-2) and TRBJ2-7; D not resolved. V was shortened by 1 base and J by 3 bases, with 13 bases between the two germline ends. The CDR3 covers 15 residues. The germline V gene has CDR1 LGHDT and CDR2 YNNKEL (reference sequence).

This rearrangement joins TRBV7-9 to TRBJ1-2; 7 bases are shared with TRBD1. The V segment lost 5 bases and the J segment 5 bases; nucleotides outside the gene matches: 5. The CDR3 has 13 amino acids. Germline V gene lookup returns CDR1 SEHNR and CDR2 FQNEAQ (reference sequence). The CDR3 sequence is CASSLLQGYGYTF. CDR3 bases: TGTGCCAGCAGCCTACTACAGGGGTATGGCTACACCTTC.

The V call is TRBV3-1 (or the pseudogene TRBV3-2), the J call TRBJ2-1; possible D gene TRBD1, 6 bases. The CDR3 totals 16 residues. Deletions cut 0 bases from V and 9 bases from J, with 18 bases between. Germline lookup yields CDR1 LGHDT and CDR2 YNNKEL (reference sequence). Here the CDR3 DNA reads TGTGCCAGCAGCCAAGATGGGTTTCAAATGGGGGCTGAGCAGTTCTTC. Its protein is CASSQDGFQMGAEQFF.